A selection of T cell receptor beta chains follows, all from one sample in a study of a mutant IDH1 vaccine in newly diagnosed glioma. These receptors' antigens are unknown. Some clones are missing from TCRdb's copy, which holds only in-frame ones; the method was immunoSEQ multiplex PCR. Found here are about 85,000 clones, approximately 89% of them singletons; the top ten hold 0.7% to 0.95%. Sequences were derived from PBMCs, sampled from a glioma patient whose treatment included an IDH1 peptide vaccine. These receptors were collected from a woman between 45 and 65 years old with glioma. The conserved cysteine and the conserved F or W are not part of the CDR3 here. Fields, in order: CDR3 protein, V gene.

CDR3 protein: ASSPVGLAKNIQY; V gene: TRBV4-1
CDR3 protein: ASSSPPGTKNTGELF; V gene: TRBV7-2
CDR3 protein: ASSSYPRTSGLYTGELF; V gene: TRBV28
CDR3 protein: ASSLGQGDNQPQH; V gene: TRBV5-1
CDR3 protein: ASSLGAPPETQY; V gene: TRBV6-5
CDR3 protein: AWRGGRKNTGELF; V gene: TRBV30
CDR3 protein: SVGTSGTDTQY; V gene: TRBV29-1
CDR3 protein: ASSTGLAGEQY; V gene: TRBV11-3
CDR3 protein: SARTSGTLTDTQY; V gene: TRBV29-1
CDR3 protein: ASSFGTGVYEQY; V gene: TRBV27
CDR3 protein: AWSGTSGSSQY; V gene: TRBV30
CDR3 protein: ASSYEGTVGDQKLF; V gene: TRBV6-5
CDR3 protein: ASSVEWAGELF; V gene: TRBV27
CDR3 protein: ASRRTQTDGYT; V gene: TRBV6-5
CDR3 protein: ASSGREAYEQY; V gene: TRBV9
CDR3 protein: ASSLGQQLYQEAQY; V gene: TRBV5-1